This T cell receptor (beta chain) was documented in a study of coeliac disease. Study in general: Disease groups: newly diagnosed active, refractory type I, gluten-free-diet controlled.

Assay: immunoSEQ multiplex PCR; the TCRdb copy retains only in-frame clones and omits some. This sample has roughly 4,700 clones, with 69% found just once. This clone was picked up a small number of times. Germline V gene data show CDR1 as MDHEN and CDR2 as SYDVKM. V gave up 4 bases and J gave up 5 bases; unmatched junction bases: 10. The CDR3 is 15 amino acids. The TCR sequence derives from a woman in her thirties or forties. The sequencing sample was made of lymphocytes from the gut lamina propria. The genes are TRBV28 and TRBJ2-7; 8 bases agree with TRBD1. This CDR3 is CASSSPSGGVNEQYF. CDR3 DNA sequence: TGTGCCAGCAGTTCCCCATCAGGGGGCGTGAACGAGCAGTACTTC.